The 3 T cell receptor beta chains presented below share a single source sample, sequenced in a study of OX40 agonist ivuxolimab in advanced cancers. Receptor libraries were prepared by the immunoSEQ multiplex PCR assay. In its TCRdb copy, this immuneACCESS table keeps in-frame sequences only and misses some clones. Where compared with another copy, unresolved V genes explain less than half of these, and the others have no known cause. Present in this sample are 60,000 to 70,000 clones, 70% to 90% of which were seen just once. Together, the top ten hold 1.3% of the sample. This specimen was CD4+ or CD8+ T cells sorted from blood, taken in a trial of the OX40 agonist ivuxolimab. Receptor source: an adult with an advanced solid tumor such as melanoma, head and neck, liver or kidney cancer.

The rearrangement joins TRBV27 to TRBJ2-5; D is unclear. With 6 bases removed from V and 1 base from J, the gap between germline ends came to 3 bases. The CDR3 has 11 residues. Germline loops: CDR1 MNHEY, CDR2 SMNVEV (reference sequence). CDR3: CASRRQETQYF. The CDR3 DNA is TGTGCCAGCAGACGCCAAGAGACCCAGTACTTC.

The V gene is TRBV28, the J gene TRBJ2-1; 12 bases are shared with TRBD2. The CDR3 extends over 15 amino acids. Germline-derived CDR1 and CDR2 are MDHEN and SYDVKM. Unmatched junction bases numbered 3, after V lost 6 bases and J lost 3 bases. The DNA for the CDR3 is TGTGCCAGCAGAGAGGGACTAGCGGGCTACAATGAGCAGTTCTTC. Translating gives CASREGLAGYNEQFF.

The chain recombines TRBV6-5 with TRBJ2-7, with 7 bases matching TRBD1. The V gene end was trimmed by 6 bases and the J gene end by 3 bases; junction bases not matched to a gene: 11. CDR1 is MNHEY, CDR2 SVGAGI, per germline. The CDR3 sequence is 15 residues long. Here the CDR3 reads CASSRPRQGHYEQYF. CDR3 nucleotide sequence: TGTGCCAGCAGCCGCCCACGACAGGGTCACTACGAGCAGTACTTC.